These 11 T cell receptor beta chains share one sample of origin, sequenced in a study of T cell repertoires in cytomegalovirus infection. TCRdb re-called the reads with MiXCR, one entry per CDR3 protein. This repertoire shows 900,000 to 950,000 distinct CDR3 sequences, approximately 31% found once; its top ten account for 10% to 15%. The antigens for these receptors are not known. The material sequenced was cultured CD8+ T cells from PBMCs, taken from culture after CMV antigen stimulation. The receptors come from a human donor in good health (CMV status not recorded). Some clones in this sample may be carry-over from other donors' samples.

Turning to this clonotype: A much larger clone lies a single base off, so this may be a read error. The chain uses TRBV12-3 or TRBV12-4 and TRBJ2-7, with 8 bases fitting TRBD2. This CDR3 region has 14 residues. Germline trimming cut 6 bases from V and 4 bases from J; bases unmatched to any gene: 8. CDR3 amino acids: CASRSTGGPYEQYV. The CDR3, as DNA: TGTGCCAGCAGATCTACGGGGGGGCCTTACGAGCAGTACGTC.

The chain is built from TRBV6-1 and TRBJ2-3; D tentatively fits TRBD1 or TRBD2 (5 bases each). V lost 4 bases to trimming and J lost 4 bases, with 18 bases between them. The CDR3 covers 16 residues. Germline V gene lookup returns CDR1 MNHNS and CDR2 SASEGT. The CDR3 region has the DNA TGTGCCAGCAGTGTCTTCCGGGACCTTATTCCAGATACGCAGTATTTT. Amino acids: CASSVFRDLIPDTQYF.

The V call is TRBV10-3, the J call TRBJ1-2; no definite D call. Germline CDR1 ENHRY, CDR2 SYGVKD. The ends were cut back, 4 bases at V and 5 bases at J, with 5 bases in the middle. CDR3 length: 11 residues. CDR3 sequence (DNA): TGTGCCATCAGTGGGACTTATGGCTACACCTTC. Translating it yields CAISGTYGYTF.

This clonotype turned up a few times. In nucleotides, the CDR3 is TGTGCCAGCAGTTTCCACCCGGGGGTAGCTAGCACAGATACGCAGTATTTT. This gives the protein CASSFHPGVASTDTQYF. The gene calls are TRBV12-3 or TRBV12-4 and TRBJ2-3; D is perhaps TRBD2 (6 bases). The V and J ends lost 3 bases and 0 bases respectively, with 16 bases between them. This CDR3 comprises 17 residues.

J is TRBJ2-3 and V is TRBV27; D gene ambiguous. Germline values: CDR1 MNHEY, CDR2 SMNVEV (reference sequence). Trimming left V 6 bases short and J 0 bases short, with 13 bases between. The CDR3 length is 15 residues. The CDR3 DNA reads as TGTGCCAGCAGCCTTGACGCCCCTAGCACAGATACGCAGTATTTT. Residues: CASSLDAPSTDTQYF.

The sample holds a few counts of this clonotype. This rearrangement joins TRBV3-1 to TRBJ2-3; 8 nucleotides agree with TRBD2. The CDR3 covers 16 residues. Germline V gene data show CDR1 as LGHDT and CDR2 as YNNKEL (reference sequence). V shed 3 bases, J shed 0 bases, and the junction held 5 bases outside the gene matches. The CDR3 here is CASSHAAGESTDTQYF. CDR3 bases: TGTGCCAGCAGCCATGCAGCGGGGGAGAGCACAGATACGCAGTATTTT.

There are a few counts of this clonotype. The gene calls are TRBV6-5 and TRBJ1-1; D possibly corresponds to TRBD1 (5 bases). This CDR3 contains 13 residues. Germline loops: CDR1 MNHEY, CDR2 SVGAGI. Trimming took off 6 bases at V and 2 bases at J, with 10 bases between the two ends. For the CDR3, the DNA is TGTGCCAGCAGCGTCGACAGTAACACTGAAGCTTTCTTT. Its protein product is CASSVDSNTEAFF.

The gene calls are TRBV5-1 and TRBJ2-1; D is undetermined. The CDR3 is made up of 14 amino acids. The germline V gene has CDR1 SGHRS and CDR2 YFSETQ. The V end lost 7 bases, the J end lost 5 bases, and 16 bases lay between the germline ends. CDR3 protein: CASQREFTHNEQFF. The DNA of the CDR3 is TGCGCCAGCCAAAGAGAGTTTACCCACAATGAGCAGTTCTTC.

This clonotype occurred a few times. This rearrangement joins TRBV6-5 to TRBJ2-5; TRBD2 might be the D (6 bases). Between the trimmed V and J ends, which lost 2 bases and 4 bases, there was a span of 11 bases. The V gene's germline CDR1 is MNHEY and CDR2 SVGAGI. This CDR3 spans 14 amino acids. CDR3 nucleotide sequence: TGTGCCAGCAGTTACAAGAGCGGGTCAGAGACCCAGTACTTC. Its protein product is CASSYKSGSETQYF.

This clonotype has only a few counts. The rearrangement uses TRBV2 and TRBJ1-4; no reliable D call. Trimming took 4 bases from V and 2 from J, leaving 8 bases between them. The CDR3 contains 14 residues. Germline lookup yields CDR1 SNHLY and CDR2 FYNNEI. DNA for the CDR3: TGTGCCAGCAGTGTATCGGGGACTAATGAAAAACTGTTTTTT. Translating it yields CASSVSGTNEKLFF.

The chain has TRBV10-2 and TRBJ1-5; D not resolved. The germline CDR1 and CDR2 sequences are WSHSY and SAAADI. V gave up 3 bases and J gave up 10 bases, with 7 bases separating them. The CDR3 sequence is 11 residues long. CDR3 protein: CASSDGSPQHF. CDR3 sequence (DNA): TGCGCCAGCAGTGATGGTAGCCCCCAGCATTTT.